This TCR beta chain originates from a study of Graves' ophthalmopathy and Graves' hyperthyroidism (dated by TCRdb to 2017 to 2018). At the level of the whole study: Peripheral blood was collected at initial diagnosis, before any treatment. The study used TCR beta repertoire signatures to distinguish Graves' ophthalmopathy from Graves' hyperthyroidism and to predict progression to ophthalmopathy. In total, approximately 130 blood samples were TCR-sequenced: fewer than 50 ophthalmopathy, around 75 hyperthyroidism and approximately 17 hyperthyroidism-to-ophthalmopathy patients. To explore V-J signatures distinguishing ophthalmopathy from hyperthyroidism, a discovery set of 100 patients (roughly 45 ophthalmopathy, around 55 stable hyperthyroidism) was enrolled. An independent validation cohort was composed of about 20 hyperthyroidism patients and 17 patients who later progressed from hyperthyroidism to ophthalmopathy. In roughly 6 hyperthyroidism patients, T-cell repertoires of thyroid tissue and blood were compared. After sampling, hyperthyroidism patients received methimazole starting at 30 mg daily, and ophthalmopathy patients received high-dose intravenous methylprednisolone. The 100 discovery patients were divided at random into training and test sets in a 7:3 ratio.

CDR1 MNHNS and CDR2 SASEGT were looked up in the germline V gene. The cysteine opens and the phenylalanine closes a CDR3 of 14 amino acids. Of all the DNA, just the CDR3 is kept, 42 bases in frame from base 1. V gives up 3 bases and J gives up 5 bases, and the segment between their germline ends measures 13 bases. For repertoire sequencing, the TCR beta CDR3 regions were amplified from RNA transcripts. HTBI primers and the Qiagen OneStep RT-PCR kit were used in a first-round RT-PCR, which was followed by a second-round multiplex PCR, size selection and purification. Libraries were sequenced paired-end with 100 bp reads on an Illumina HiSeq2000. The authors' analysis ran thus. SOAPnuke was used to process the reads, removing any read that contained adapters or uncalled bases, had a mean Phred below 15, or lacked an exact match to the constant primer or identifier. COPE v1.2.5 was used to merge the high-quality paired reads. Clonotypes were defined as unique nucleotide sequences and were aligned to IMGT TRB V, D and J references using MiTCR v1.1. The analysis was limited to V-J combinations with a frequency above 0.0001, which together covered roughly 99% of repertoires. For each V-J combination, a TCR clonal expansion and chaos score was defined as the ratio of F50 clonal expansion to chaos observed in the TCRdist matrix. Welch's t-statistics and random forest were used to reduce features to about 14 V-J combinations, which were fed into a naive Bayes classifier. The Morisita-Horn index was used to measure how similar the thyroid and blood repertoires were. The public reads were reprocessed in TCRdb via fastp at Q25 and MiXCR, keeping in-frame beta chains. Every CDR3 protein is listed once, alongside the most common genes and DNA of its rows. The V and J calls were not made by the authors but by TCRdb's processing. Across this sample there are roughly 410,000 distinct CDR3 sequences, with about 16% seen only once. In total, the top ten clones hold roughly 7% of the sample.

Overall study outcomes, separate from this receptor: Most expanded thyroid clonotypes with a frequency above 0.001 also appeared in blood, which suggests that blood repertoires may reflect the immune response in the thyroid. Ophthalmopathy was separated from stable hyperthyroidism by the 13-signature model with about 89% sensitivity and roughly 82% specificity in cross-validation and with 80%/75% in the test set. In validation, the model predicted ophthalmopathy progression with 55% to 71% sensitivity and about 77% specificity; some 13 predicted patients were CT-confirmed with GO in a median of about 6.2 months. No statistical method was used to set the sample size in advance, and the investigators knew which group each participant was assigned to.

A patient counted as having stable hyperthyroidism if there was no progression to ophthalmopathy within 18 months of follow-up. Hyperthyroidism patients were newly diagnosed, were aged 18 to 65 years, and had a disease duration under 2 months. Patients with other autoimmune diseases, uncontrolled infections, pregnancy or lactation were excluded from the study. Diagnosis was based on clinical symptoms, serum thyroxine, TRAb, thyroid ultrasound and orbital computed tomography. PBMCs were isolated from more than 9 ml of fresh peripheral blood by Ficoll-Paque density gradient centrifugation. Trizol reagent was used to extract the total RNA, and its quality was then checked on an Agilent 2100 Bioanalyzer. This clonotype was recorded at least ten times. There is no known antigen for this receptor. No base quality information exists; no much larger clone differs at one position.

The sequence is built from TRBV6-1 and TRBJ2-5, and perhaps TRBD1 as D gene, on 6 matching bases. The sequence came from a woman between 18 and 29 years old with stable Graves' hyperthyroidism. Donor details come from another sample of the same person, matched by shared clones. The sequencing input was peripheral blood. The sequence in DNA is TGTGCCAGCAGTGATACAGGGTATTTTGAGACCCAGTACTTC. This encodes CASSDTGYFETQYF.